This TCR beta chain is drawn from a study of cytomegalovirus exposure and HLA in healthy donors. Findings and limits, study-wide: Analysis was carried out at a later point, and it linked a missense DCLRE1C variant to TCR beta V- and J-gene trimming. Exclusion as indistinguishable affected some V segments, including TRBV6-2 and TRBV6-3. The authors confirmed in vitro that three CMV-associated chains were specific for CMV antigens. In a later analysis, productive TCRs from donors in an Asian-associated ancestry cluster reportedly carried fewer N-insertions than the cohort mean.

On this clone: What it recognizes is unknown.

With 5 bases removed from V and 1 base from J, the gap between germline ends came to 12 bases. The germline V gene encodes CDR1 SGHRS and CDR2 YFSETQ. This CDR3 has 14 residues. The PCR contained 60 Vbeta and 13 Jbeta primers. Method: immunoSEQ multiplex PCR; TCRdb's copy keeps in-frame clones and lacks some. Among a few hundred thousand clones listed, roughly 83% were seen once. The chain joins TRBV5-1 to TRBJ2-5, with a possible D match to TRBD1 (6 bases). The sequencing sample was made of PBMCs. The receptor was derived from a girl between 10 and 17 years old in good health and CMV-seronegative. DNA for the CDR3: TGCGCCAGCAGTCTCGCAGGGGTCCAAGAGACCCAGTACTTC. Translating gives CASSLAGVQETQYF.